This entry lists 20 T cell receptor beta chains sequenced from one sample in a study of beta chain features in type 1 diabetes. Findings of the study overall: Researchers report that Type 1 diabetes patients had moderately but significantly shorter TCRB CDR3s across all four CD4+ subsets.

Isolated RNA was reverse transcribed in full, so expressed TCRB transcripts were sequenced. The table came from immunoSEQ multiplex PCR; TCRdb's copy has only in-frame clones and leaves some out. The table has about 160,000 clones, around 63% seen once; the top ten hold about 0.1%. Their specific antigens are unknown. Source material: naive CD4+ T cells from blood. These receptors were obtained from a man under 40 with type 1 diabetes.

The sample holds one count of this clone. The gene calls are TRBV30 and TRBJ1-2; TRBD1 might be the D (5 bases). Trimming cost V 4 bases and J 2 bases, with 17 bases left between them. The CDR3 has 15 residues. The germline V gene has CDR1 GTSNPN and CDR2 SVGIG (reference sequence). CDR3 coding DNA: TGTGCCTGGACCGTAATCGGACAAGCCAACTATGGCTACACCTTC. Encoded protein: CAWTVIGQANYGYTF.

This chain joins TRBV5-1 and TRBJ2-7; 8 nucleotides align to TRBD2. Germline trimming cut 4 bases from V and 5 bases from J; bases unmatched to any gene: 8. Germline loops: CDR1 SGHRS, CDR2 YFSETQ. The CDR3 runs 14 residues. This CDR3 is CASSPGTSSHEQYF. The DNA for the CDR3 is TGCGCCAGCAGCCCCGGGACTAGTTCCCACGAGCAGTACTTC.

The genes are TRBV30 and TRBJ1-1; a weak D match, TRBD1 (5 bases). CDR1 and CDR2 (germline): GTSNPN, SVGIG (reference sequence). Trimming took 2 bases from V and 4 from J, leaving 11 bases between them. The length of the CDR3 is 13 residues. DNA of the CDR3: TGTGCCTGGAGTAGGGGAGAAGGCACTGAAGCTTTCTTT. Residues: CAWSRGEGTEAFF.

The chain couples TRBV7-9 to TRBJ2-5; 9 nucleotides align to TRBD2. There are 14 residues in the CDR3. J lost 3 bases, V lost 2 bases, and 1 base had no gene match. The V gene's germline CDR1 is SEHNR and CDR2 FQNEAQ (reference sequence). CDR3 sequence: CASSLLAGKETQYF. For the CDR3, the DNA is TGTGCCAGCAGCTTACTAGCGGGGAAAGAGACCCAGTACTTC.

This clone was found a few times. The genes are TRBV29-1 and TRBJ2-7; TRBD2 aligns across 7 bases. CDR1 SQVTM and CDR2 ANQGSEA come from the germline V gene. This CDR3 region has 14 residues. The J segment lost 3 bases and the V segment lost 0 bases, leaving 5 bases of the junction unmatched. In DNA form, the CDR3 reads TGCAGCGTTGAAGATATGTCGGGGGGCTACGAGCAGTACTTC. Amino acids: CSVEDMSGGYEQYF.

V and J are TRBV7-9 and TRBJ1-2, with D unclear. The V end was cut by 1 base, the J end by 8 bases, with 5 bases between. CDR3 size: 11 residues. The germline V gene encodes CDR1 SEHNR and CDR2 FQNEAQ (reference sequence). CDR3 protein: CASSLGKGYTF. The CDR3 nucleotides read TGTGCCAGCAGCTTAGGAAAGGGCTACACCTTC.

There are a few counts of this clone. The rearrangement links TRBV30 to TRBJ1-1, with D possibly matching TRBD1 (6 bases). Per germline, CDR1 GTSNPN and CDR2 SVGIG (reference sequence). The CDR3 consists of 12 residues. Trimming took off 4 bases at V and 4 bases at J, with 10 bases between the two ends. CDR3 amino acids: CAWNSGVTEAFF. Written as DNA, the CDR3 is TGTGCCTGGAACTCAGGGGTCACTGAAGCTTTCTTT.

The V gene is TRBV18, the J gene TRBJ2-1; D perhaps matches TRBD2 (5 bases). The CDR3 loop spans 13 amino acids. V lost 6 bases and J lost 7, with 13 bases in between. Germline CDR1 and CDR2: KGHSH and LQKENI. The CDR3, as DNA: TGTGCCAGCTCCCTCAGCGGTCCAAATGAGCAGTTCTTC. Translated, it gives CASSLSGPNEQFF.

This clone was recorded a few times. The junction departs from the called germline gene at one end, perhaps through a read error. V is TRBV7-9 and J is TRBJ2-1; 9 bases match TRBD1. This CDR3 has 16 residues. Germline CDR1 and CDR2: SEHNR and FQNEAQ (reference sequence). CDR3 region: CASSIAVGTGTEEQFF. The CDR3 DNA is TGTGCCAGCAGCATAGCTGTAGGGACAGGGACTGAGGAGCAGTTCTTC.

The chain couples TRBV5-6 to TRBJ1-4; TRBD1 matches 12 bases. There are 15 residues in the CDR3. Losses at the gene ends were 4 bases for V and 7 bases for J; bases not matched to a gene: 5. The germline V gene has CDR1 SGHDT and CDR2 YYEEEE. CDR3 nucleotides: TGTGCCAGCAGCAAGGGACAGGGGGCGCTTGAAAAACTGTTTTTT. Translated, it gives CASSKGQGALEKLFF. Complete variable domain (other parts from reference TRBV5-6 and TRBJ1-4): DAGVTQSPTHLIKTRGQQVTLRCSPKSGHDTVSWYQQALGQGPQFIFQYYEEEERQRGNFPDRFSGHQFPNYSSELNVNALLLGDSALYLCASSKGQGALEKLFFGSGTQLSVL.

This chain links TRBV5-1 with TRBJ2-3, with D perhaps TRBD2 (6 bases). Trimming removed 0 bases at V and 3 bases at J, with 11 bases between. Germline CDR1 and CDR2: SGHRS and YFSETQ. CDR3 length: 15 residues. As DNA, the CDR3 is TGCGCCAGCAGCTTGGAGCTTAGCGGAACAGATACGCAGTATTTT. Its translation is CASSLELSGTDTQYF.

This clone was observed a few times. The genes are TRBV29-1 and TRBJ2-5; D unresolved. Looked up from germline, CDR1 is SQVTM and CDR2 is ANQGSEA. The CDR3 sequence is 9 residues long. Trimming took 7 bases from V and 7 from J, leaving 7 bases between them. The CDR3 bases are TGCAGCGGGCGTGGGACCCAGTACTTC. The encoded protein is CSGRGTQYF.

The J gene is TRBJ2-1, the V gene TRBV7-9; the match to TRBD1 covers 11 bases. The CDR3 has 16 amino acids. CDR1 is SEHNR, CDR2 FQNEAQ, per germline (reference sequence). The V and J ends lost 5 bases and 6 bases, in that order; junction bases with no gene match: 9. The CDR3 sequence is CASSDRDRGKGNEQFF. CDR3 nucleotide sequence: TGTGCCAGCAGCGACCGGGACAGGGGGAAAGGCAATGAGCAGTTCTTC.

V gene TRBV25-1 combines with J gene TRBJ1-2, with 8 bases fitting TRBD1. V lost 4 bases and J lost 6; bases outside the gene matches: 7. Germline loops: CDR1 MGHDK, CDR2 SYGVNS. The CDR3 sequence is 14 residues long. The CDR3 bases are TGTGCCAGCAGTGGGGACAGGCAGGGGGATGGCTACACCTTC. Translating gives CASSGDRQGDGYTF.

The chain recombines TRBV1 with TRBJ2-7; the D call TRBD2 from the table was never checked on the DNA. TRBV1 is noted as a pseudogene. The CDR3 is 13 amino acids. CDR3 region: CTRAGSSSYEQYF. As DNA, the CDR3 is TGCACCAGAGCGGGGAGTAGCTCCTACGAGCAGTACTTC.

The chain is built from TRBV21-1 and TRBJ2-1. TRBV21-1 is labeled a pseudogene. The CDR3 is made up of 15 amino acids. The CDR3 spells CASSKDLDGLNEQFF. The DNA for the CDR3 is TGTGCCAGCAGCAAAGATTTAGACGGGCTCAATGAGCAGTTCTTC.

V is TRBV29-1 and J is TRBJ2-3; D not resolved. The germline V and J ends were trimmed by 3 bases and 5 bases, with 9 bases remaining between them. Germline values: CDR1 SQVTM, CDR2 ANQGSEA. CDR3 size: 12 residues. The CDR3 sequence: CSVEQIRDTQYF. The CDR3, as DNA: TGCAGCGTTGAGCAGATCCGAGATACGCAGTATTTT.

CDR3 sequence: CASSVDSDTQYF. For the CDR3, the DNA is TGTGCCAGCAGCGTAGACTCAGATACGCAGTATTTT. The rearrangement links TRBV9 to TRBJ2-3; D ambiguous. CDR3 size: 12 residues. Germline V CDR1 and CDR2: SGDLS, YYNGEE. Deletions cut 0 bases from V and 4 bases from J, with 3 bases between. Supplemented by reference TRBV9 and TRBJ2-3, the full variable domain reads DSGVTQTPKHLITATGQRVTLRCSPRSGDLSVYWYQQSLDQGLQFLIQYYNGEERAKGNILERFSAQQFPDLHSELNLSSLELGDSALYFCASSVDSDTQYFGPGTRLTVL.

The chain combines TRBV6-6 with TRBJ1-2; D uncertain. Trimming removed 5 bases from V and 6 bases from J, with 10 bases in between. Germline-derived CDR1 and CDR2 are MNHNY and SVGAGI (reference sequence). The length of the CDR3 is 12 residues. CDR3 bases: TGTGCCAGCAGTGACGATGAGGATGGCTACACCTTC. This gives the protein CASSDDEDGYTF.

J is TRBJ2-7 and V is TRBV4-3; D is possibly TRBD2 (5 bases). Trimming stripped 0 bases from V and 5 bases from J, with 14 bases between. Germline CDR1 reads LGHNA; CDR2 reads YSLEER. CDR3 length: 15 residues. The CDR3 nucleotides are TGCGCCAGCAGCCAAGACGGACTCAGTCACCACGAGCAGTACTTC. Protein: CASSQDGLSHHEQYF.